One T cell receptor (beta chain) is described in this entry. Its antigen is undetermined. From the reads, TCRdb called clonotypes with MiXCR, one entry per CDR3 protein. The table lists some 940,000 distinct CDR3 sequences, roughly 30% of them singletons. The data originate from a study of T cell repertoires in cytomegalovirus infection. Across the whole study: Matching HLA type and CMV infection were both indicated by public TCR beta signatures.

The germline gives CDR1 MGHRA, CDR2 YSYEKL. This CDR3 has 15 residues. The V end was cut by 0 bases, the J end by 5 bases, with 13 bases between. Sequencing used cultured CD8+ T cells from PBMCs, obtained from culture after CMV antigen stimulation. The receptor was isolated from a human donor in good health (CMV status not recorded). Some clones in this sample may be carry-over from other donors' samples. The rearrangement joins TRBV4-1 to TRBJ1-2, with TRBD1 as a possible D gene (6 bases). The CDR3 DNA reads as TGCGCCAGCAGCCAAGATAAGGGGGATCGGTATGGCTACACCTTC. This gives the protein CASSQDKGDRYGYTF.